Listed below are T cell receptor beta chains from one sample, sequenced in a study of T cells in Graves' hyperthyroidism and ophthalmopathy. TCRdb analysed the multiplex PCR reads with MiXCR anew, one entry per CDR3 protein. The sample contains hundreds of thousands of distinct CDR3 sequences, roughly 14% of which appear only once. Sequencing was done on a sample of blood. The receptors originated from a middle-aged woman with Graves' ophthalmopathy. The CDR3 runs from the conserved cysteine through the conserved F or W. D genes are given only for firm matches. Rows give clone size only sometimes, using once, few, many, or a class for an expanded clone.

j_call	v_call	d_call	clone_size	cdr3_aa	cdr3_nt
TRBJ1-2	TRBV12-3/TRBV12-4	TRBD1	.	CASSPGDRPYGYTF	TGTGCCAGCAGTCCCGGGGACAGACCATATGGCTACACCTTC
TRBJ2-5	TRBV7-6	.	few	CASSLYRTEETQYF	TGTGCCAGCAGCTTATACCGGACGGAAGAGACCCAGTACTTC
TRBJ2-7	TRBV29-1	.	many	CSVIHGTNYEQYF	TGCAGCGTGATTCACGGAACCAACTACGAGCAGTACTTC
TRBJ2-7	TRBV6-1	TRBD1	few	CASSRHGTGLSYEQYF	TGTGCCAGCAGTCGACACGGGACAGGGTTATCCTACGAGCAGTACTTC
TRBJ1-5	TRBV7-2	.	.	CATSLGVYSNQPQHF	TGTGCCACCTCACTGGGAGTTTATAGCAATCAGCCCCAGCATTTT
TRBJ1-1	TRBV27	.	few	CASSLREGSEAFF	TGTGCCAGCAGTCTCCGGGAGGGCAGTGAAGCTTTCTTT
TRBJ1-1	TRBV4-1	TRBD1	.	CASSPEDRGTGTEAFF	TGCGCCAGCAGCCCAGAGGACAGGGGAACAGGGACTGAAGCTTTCTTT
TRBJ1-5	TRBV15	TRBD1	many	CATLKTGSSNQPQHF	TGTGCCACCTTAAAGACAGGGTCAAGCAATCAGCCCCAGCATTTT
TRBJ2-2	TRBV12-5	.	many	CASTAPNTGELFF	TGTGCTAGTACAGCTCCGAACACCGGGGAGCTGTTTTTT
TRBJ1-5	TRBV18	TRBD1	.	CASSRDRGTDQPQHF	TGTGCCAGCTCACGAGACAGGGGGACGGATCAGCCCCAGCATTTT
TRBJ1-2	TRBV19	TRBD1	many	CASTIRSGGVYGYTF	TGTGCCAGTACCATTCGGTCAGGGGGCGTCTATGGCTACACCTTC
TRBJ2-6	TRBV6-1	.	many	CASSDESGANVLTF	TGTGCCAGCAGTGATGAGAGTGGGGCCAACGTCCTGACTTTC
TRBJ2-2	TRBV10-3	TRBD1	many	CAISDWDRANTGELFF	TGTGCCATCAGTGATTGGGACAGGGCGAACACCGGGGAGCTGTTTTTT
TRBJ1-2	TRBV15	TRBD1	many	CATSRSMTGGSNYGYTF	TGTGCCACCAGCAGATCCATGACAGGGGGCTCTAACTATGGCTACACCTTC
TRBJ2-5	TRBV7-2	.	.	CASSYLGTPQETQYF	TGTGCCAGCAGCTACCTAGGGACACCCCAAGAGACCCAGTACTTC
TRBJ2-5	TRBV5-8	.	few	CASSPGAPGETQYF	TGTGCCAGCAGCCCAGGGGCCCCGGGCGAGACCCAGTACTTC
TRBJ2-5	TRBV7-2	TRBD2	many	CASSPPRAGGGETQYF	TGTGCCAGCAGCCCCCCTCGAGCGGGAGGGGGTGAGACCCAGTACTTC
TRBJ1-1	TRBV6-1	TRBD1	.	CARRQGMNTEAFF	TGTGCCAGGAGACAGGGGATGAACACTGAAGCTTTCTTT
TRBJ2-3	TRBV28	TRBD2	many	CASTPGGVSGIMYTDTQYF	TGTGCCAGCACCCCTGGGGGAGTTAGCGGGATTATGTACACAGATACGCAGTATTTT
TRBJ2-2	TRBV4-1	.	many	CASSQEKGSNTGELFF	TGCGCCAGCAGCCAAGAGAAGGGTTCGAACACCGGGGAGCTGTTTTTT